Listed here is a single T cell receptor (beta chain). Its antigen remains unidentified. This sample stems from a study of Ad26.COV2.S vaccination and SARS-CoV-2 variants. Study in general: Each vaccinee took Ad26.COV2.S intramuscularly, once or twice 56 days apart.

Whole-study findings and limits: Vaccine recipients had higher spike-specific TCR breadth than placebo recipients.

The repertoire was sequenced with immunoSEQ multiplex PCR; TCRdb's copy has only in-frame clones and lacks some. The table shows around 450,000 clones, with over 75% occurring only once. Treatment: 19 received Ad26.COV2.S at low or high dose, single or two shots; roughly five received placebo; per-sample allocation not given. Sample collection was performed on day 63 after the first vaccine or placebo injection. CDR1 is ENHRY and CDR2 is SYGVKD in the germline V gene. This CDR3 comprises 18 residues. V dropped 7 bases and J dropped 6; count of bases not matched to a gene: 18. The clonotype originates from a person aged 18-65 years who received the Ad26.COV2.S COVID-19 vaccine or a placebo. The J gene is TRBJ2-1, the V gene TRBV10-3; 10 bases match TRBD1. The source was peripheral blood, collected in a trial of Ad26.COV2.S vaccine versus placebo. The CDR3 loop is CAITSRDGTGDFSNEQFF. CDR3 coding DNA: TGTGCCATCACCTCCCGTGATGGGACAGGGGACTTTAGCAATGAGCAGTTCTTC.